The TCR beta chain under discussion was sequenced for a study of T cells in Graves' hyperthyroidism and ophthalmopathy. Study-wide results and caveats: Among clonotypes expanded in thyroid above 0.001, most were also found in blood. Ophthalmopathy was identified by the model a median 6.5 months ahead of onset.

Amplification of TCR beta CDR3 regions was performed using RNA transcripts as template. A first-round RT-PCR of the TCR CDR3 used the HTBI primer set. MiXCR was run by TCRdb on the multiplex PCR reads, yielding one entry per CDR3 protein. Among 600,000 to 800,000 distinct CDR3 sequences listed, 35% were seen once. CDR1 SSHAT and CDR2 FNYEAQ come from the germline V gene (reference sequence). CDR3 length equals 13 residues. It was considered stable Graves' hyperthyroidism when ophthalmopathy did not progress within 18 months. Diagnosis rested on symptoms, serum thyroxine and TRAb, thyroid ultrasound, and orbital computed tomography. A note on this clonotype: The antigen remains undetermined. An end of the junction does not agree with germline; a read error may underlie this.

The receptor was derived from a woman in her 40s with Graves' hyperthyroidism. Source material: blood. The rearrangement links TRBV7-7 to TRBJ1-2, with D uncertain. CDR3 region: CASSPQPEDGYTF. The CDR3 DNA follows: TGTGCTAGCAGCCCTCAACCGGAGGATGGCTACACCTTC.